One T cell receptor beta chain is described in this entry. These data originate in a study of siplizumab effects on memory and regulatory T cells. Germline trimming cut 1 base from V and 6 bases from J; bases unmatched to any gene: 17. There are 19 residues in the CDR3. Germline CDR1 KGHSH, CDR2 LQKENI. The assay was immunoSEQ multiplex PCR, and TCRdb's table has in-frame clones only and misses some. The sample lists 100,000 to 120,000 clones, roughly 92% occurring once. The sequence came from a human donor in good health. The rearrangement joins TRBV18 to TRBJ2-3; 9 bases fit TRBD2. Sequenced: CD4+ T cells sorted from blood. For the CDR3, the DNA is TGTGCCAGCTCACCACTACGCGCTAGCGGGGCCGAGAGCGGGGATACGCAGTATTTT. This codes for CASSPLRASGAESGDTQYF.